The rows below give T cell receptor beta chains drawn from one sample of a study of blood T cell repertoires in COVID-19. The protocol was immunoSEQ multiplex PCR, while the TCRdb copy is restricted to in-frame clones and leaves out a portion. Of about 140,000 clones listed, about 86% are singletons. The sequenced sample was peripheral blood. These receptors originate from a woman aged 60-75 years with active or convalescent COVID-19. Each CDR3 is given without its conserved first and last residue.

v_gene	j_gene	len	CDR3aa
TRBV5-1	TRBJ1-5	11	ASREDSNQPQH
TRBV7-8	TRBJ2-1	13	ASSLGASGEDEQF
TRBV11-2	TRBJ1-2	11	ASSLRQNYGYT
TRBV6-2/TRBV6-3	TRBJ2-3	13	ASSLTSARIDTQY
TRBV27	TRBJ1-2	13	ASSFSGQVYYGYT
TRBV9	TRBJ2-7	12	ASSVGGRFDEQY
TRBV6-5	TRBJ2-1	12	ASSYGGSRNEQF
TRBV7-6	TRBJ2-7	13	ASSLGTSGLYEQY
TRBV5-1	TRBJ2-1	12	ASSLGQERNEQF
TRBV7-3	TRBJ2-1	13	ASSSGGRSYNEQF
TRBV5-6	TRBJ1-1	14	ASSLERQGLSTEAF
TRBV5-1	TRBJ2-1	13	ASSLVGGPYNEQF
TRBV18	TRBJ1-4	14	ASSPFTGTGNEKLF
TRBV11-2	TRBJ1-6	14	ASSLDNRGFNSPLH
TRBV6-6	TRBJ1-1	12	ASSDRGPNTEAF
TRBV4-2	TRBJ1-3	10	PRYGSGNTIY
TRBV19	TRBJ2-7	11	ASSISPGYEQY
TRBV10-3	TRBJ1-1	11	AISLEGNTEAF
TRBV2	TRBJ1-5	12	ASERSGGDSAQH
TRBV7-2	TRBJ2-1	13	ASSLSSSNLREQF
TRBV7-9	TRBJ2-1	13	ASSLPGLGSDEQF
TRBV13	TRBJ1-2	10	ASSLAGVGYT
TRBV29-1	TRBJ2-4	10	SARGNENIQY
TRBV7-8	TRBJ2-2	14	ASSSGTSGRRGELF
TRBV5-4	TRBJ1-6	15	ASSPEVPQFNNSPLH
TRBV2	TRBJ1-4	11	ASIGERYEKLF
TRBV3-1/TRBV3-2	TRBJ2-2	14	ASSLRGTGLTGELF
TRBV29-1	TRBJ2-1	13	SVVGTTRGDNEQF
TRBV6-6	TRBJ2-7	14	ASSHAEEVISYEQY
TRBV6-5	TRBJ1-4	14	ASSFLGEGWGEKLF
TRBV12-5	TRBJ2-1	13	ASGLGQESYNEQF
TRBV7-2	TRBJ2-7	10	ASSPDRYEQY
TRBV5-1	TRBJ2-7	13	ASRLGTSGSHEQY
TRBV5-1	TRBJ1-2	11	ASSQDGYYGYT
TRBV29-1	TRBJ2-3	12	SVAGTSGSPPQY
TRBV29-1	TRBJ2-7	9	SVVGKYEQY
TRBV19	TRBJ2-1	15	ASSRERLAGGYNEQF
TRBV7-9	TRBJ2-1	16	ASSPWASGRGSYNEQF
TRBV18	TRBJ1-2	11	ASSAGQNYGYT
TRBV11-1	TRBJ2-7	13	ASSSERIRVREQY